Sequencing of this T cell receptor (beta chain) was carried out in a study of OX40 agonist ivuxolimab in advanced cancers. About the study: Patients in the trial were receiving intravenous ivuxolimab every 2 weeks, at doses of 0.01 to 10 mg/kg. General study points: Among the lowest levels of clonal expansion were found in partial responders at 0.1-3.0 mg/kg. Circulating CD4+ and CD8+ T cells showed clonal expansion by week 6 at 0.1 to 3.0 mg/kg.

As concerns this clone: Its antigen is undetermined.

Clones were sequenced by immunoSEQ multiplex PCR, and TCRdb holds only the in-frame ones, with some missing. This sample yields 60,000 to 65,000 clones, of which approximately 89% are seen a single time; 12% belongs to the top ten. Cycle 7 day 1, cycle 4 day 1, and baseline were the timepoints at which blood was sampled. This CDR3 contains 13 residues. The germline gives CDR1 LNHDA, CDR2 SQIVND (reference sequence). With 3 bases removed from V and 2 bases from J, the gap between germline ends came to 5 bases. This specimen was CD4+ or CD8+ T cells sorted from blood, taken in a trial of the OX40 agonist ivuxolimab. This chain uses TRBV19 with TRBJ2-1; no firm D call. The source of this sequence is an adult with an advanced solid tumor such as melanoma, head and neck, liver or kidney cancer. CDR3 residues: CASSIGTYNEQFF. CDR3 DNA sequence: TGTGCCAGTAGTATTGGGACCTACAATGAGCAGTTCTTC.